This TCR beta chain was found in a study of T cell responses to AZD1222 COVID-19 vaccine. Whole-study context: Investigators merged groups given second doses at roughly 4 or roughly 12 weeks. Study conclusions and caveats: Seropositive at baseline were only a handful of AZD1222 recipients.

The repertoire was sequenced with immunoSEQ multiplex PCR; TCRdb's copy has only in-frame clones and lacks some. The sample has about 140,000 clones; roughly 92% are singletons. A note on this clone: Antigen specificity is unknown.

This receptor was obtained from an adult in good health. The sample was peripheral blood, taken on day 0 of AZD1222 vaccination.

This chain's CDR3 is CASSLSDVNEQFF. Written as DNA, the CDR3 is TGTGCCAGCAGTTTATCCGATGTCAATGAGCAGTTCTTC. V and J are TRBV27 and TRBJ2-1; D call uncertain. This CDR3 region has 13 residues. V was shortened by 0 bases and J by 6 bases, with 6 bases between the two germline ends. Germline V CDR1 and CDR2: MNHEY, SMNVEV (reference sequence).